Sequencing of this T cell receptor (beta chain) was carried out in a study of metastatic and nonmetastatic thyroid tumors. Study-wide background: From malignant and benign thyroid patients, repertoires in blood and in tumor or nodule tissue were compared. Study-level results: Benign nodules reportedly had significantly lower TCR beta diversity than malignant thyroid tumors in blood and tumor.

This CDR3 is built from 14 residues. Trimming stripped 2 bases from V and 5 bases from J, with 14 bases between. Germline CDR1 reads GTSNPN; CDR2 reads SVGIG (reference sequence). TCRdb re-analyzed the PCR reads through MiXCR. The sample has 35,000 to 50,000 clones; around a sixth are singletons. No treatment of any kind had been given to any patient before thyroid surgery. This clone was recorded many times. Antigen: not known. The V gene is TRBV30, the J gene TRBJ2-3; maybe TRBD2 (5 bases). The receptor comes from a female donor with papillary thyroid cancer or a benign thyroid nodule (not recorded which). Some clones in this sample may be carry-over from other donors' samples. Source material: tumor tissue. The CDR3 DNA reads TGTGCCTGGAGTCCAGGACTCGCAGGAGATACGCAGTATTTT. Translation gives CAWSPGLAGDTQYF.